Presented here are 19 T cell receptor beta chains from one specimen sequenced in a study of cytomegalovirus exposure and HLA in healthy donors. PCR was performed using 60 Vbeta and 13 Jbeta primers. Some clones are missing from TCRdb's copy, which holds only in-frame ones; the method was immunoSEQ multiplex PCR. Of some 150,000 clones listed, 70% to 85% were seen once; the top ten hold 2% to 2.5%. Source material: PBMCs. Source of these receptors: a human donor in good health.

This clone turned up a few times. At one of its ends the junction is not consistent with the germline gene, which may arise from a read error. This chain connects TRBV7-7 to TRBJ2-5; maybe TRBD2 (6 bases). The CDR3 has 15 amino acids. From germline, CDR1 is SSHAT and CDR2 FNYEAQ (reference sequence). The CDR3 DNA reads as TGTGCTAGCAGCTTAGTAGCGGCCCAGAAAGAGACCCAGTACTTC. This encodes CASSLVAAQKETQYF.

The genes are TRBV7-3 and TRBJ1-1; D is undetermined. Deletions cut 6 bases from V and 3 bases from J, with 11 bases between. There are 13 residues in the CDR3. Germline lookup yields CDR1 SGHTA and CDR2 FQGTGA. In DNA form, the CDR3 reads TGTGCCAGCAGTGGTAATCCGGACACTGAAGCTTTCTTT. Protein product: CASSGNPDTEAFF.

The rearrangement joins TRBV5-1 to TRBJ1-2; no clear D gene. The CDR3 is made up of 12 amino acids. Germline V CDR1 and CDR2: SGHRS, YFSETQ. Trimming pared 3 bases from V and 4 bases from J, leaving 7 bases between. DNA for the CDR3: TGCGCCAGCAGCTCGGGTCTCTATGGCTACACCTTC. Its protein is CASSSGLYGYTF. Looking up the rest from reference TRBV5-1 and TRBJ1-2 gives the full variable domain: KAGVTQTPRYLIKTRGQQVTLSCSPISGHRSVSWYQQTPGQGLQFLFEYFSETQRNKGNFPGRFSGRQFSNSRSEMNVSTLELGDSALYLCASSSGLYGYTFGSGTRLTVV.

The gene calls are TRBV6-6 and TRBJ1-2, with 7 bases aligning to TRBD1. This CDR3 is 15 amino acids long. V was pared by 7 bases and J by 4 bases, with 12 bases of the junction left unmatched. Germline lookup yields CDR1 MNHNY and CDR2 SVGAGI (reference sequence). CDR3 nucleotide sequence: TGTGCCAGCACCGACCCCGGGACAGCGTTCTATGGCTACACCTTC. Translating gives CASTDPGTAFYGYTF.

This chain uses TRBV30 with TRBJ1-5; D not resolved. Trimming shortened V by 1 base and J by 7 bases, and 11 bases separated the two germline ends. The CDR3 is made up of 13 amino acids. Germline V gene data show CDR1 as GTSNPN and CDR2 as SVGIG (reference sequence). DNA for the CDR3: TGTGCCTGGAGTGGACCTCGCGGGCAGCCCCAGCATTTT. This translates into CAWSGPRGQPQHF. The full variable domain, in which reference TRBV30 and TRBJ1-5 provide the parts outside the CDR3, is SQTIHQWPATLVQPVGSPLSLECTVEGTSNPNLYWYRQAAGRGLQLLFYSVGIGQISSEVPQNLSASRPQDRQFILSSKKLLLSDSGFYLCAWSGPRGQPQHFGDGTRLSIL.

This clone was counted once. This chain joins TRBV7-2 and TRBJ1-5; 9 bases fit TRBD1. Germline V gene lookup returns CDR1 SGHTA and CDR2 FQGNSA. The CDR3 covers 14 residues. The V gene end was trimmed by 8 bases and the J gene end by 6 bases; junction bases not matched to a gene: 8. Written as DNA, the CDR3 is TGTGCCAGCGCAAGGGACAGGGTGGGTCAGCCCCAGCATTTT. This encodes CASARDRVGQPQHF.

The chain joins TRBV6-1 to TRBJ2-3, with D unresolved. The CDR3 sequence is 12 residues long. CDR1 and CDR2 (germline): MNHNS, SASEGT. Deletions cut 1 base from V and 6 bases from J, with 5 bases between. The CDR3 DNA follows: TGTGCCAGCAGTGAAGATCGGGATACGCAGTATTTT. The encoded protein is CASSEDRDTQYF.

J is TRBJ1-2 and V is TRBV4-1, with D possibly matching TRBD1 (6 bases). The ends were cut back, 4 bases at V and 8 bases at J, with 20 bases in the middle. The CDR3 totals 15 residues. Germline CDR1 MGHRA, CDR2 YSYEKL. CDR3 sequence: CASSPTWGGAGGYTF. CDR3 nucleotide sequence: TGCGCCAGCAGCCCCACTTGGGGGGGGGCGGGCGGCTACACCTTC.

The chain combines TRBV12-2 with TRBJ1-1. TRBV12-2 is described as a pseudogene. The CDR3 extends over 19 amino acids. CDR3 nucleotide sequence: TGTGCAAGTCGCTTAGAGAGGAATAACCCTAAAGCGATGAACACTGAAGCTTTCTTT. It yields the protein CASRLERNNPKAMNTEAFF.

CDR3 amino acids: CASSDLAGGSGEQYF. CDR3 sequence (DNA): TGTGCCAGCAGTGATTTGGCAGGAGGGTCAGGCGAGCAGTACTTC. The V and J genes are TRBV6-1 and TRBJ2-7, with D maybe TRBD2 (6 bases). Looked up from germline, CDR1 is MNHNS and CDR2 is SASEGT. The ends were cut back, 3 bases at V and 6 bases at J, with 18 bases in the middle. The CDR3 spans 15 residues.

The chain is built from TRBV5-4 and TRBJ2-5; the match to TRBD1 covers 8 bases. Per the germline V gene, CDR1 is SGHNT and CDR2 is YYREEE (reference sequence). Unmatched junction bases numbered 12, after V lost 4 bases and J lost 1 base. This CDR3 has 17 residues. The CDR3 reads CASSPVRTGNLQETQYF. The CDR3 bases are TGTGCCAGCAGCCCGGTGAGGACAGGGAACCTCCAAGAGACCCAGTACTTC.

V and J are TRBV18 and TRBJ2-7; 8 nucleotides line up with TRBD2. Per germline, CDR1 KGHSH and CDR2 LQKENI. CDR3 length equals 15 residues. Trimming cost V 5 bases and J 4 bases; bases outside gene matches: 10. For the CDR3, the DNA is TGTGCCAGCTCATCCCTGACTAGCGAAAGGTACGAGCAGTACTTC. Its translation: CASSSLTSERYEQYF.

A word on this clone: Different DNA sequences within this sample yield the same CDR3. J is TRBJ2-7 and V is TRBV4-3, with D tentatively TRBD2 (5 bases). The CDR3 length is 14 residues. Trimming removed 0 bases at V and 1 base at J, with 7 bases between. CDR1 is LGHNA, CDR2 YSLEER, per germline. In nucleotides, the CDR3 is TGCGCCAGCAGCCAAGATCGGGGTTCCTACGAGCAGTACTTC. Encoded protein: CASSQDRGSYEQYF.

The gene calls are TRBV19 and TRBJ2-3; D remains unclear. Looked up from germline, CDR1 is LNHDA and CDR2 is SQIVND (reference sequence). This CDR3 contains 16 residues. V lost 3 bases and J 0 bases, leaving 13 bases between the germline ends. This CDR3 reads CASSILSGPSTDTQYF. The CDR3 nucleotides read TGTGCCAGTAGTATCCTCAGTGGGCCTAGCACAGATACGCAGTATTTT.

V and J are TRBV27 and TRBJ1-2; D perhaps matches TRBD1 (6 bases). Trimming pared 2 bases from V and 4 bases from J, leaving 14 bases between. Germline CDR1 and CDR2: MNHEY and SMNVEV (reference sequence). There are 15 residues in the CDR3. The CDR3 region is CASSLRQDVVYGYTF. In DNA form, the CDR3 reads TGTGCCAGCAGTTTACGACAGGATGTCGTCTATGGCTACACCTTC.

This clone was counted once. V is TRBV13 and J is TRBJ2-3, with TRBD1 matching over 9 bases. The length of the CDR3 is 15 residues. The junction had 5 bases not matched to a gene; V was cut back by 5 bases and J by 2 bases. The germline CDR1 and CDR2 sequences are PRHDT and FYEKMQ (reference sequence). CDR3 DNA: TGTGCCAGCAGCATGGGGGACAGGGTCACAGATACGCAGTATTTT. The encoded protein is CASSMGDRVTDTQYF.

In this sample, this clone turned up a few times. The chain has TRBV18 and TRBJ1-5; 9 bases are a match to TRBD1. The CDR3 is 17 amino acids. Germline trimming cut 5 bases from V and 0 bases from J; bases unmatched to any gene: 8. Germline CDR1 is KGHSH and CDR2 is LQKENI. The CDR3 DNA follows: TGTGCCAGCTCAGCAGTAACAGGGGGCCTTAGCAATCAGCCCCAGCATTTT. Translating gives CASSAVTGGLSNQPQHF.

The chain recombines TRBV4-3 with TRBJ2-5, with a possible D match to TRBD1 (5 bases). With the DNA end fitting TRBJ2-7 better, the J assignment may be wrong. The CDR3 loop spans 15 amino acids. Germline V gene data show CDR1 as LGHNA and CDR2 as YSLEER. In nucleotides, the CDR3 is TGCGCCAGCAGCCAAGGGGTGGCAGGGCCCTACGAGCAGTACTTC. Its translation is CASSQGVAGPYEQYF.

This chain joins TRBV10-3 and TRBJ2-1; 8 bases line up with TRBD2. The CDR3 has 14 amino acids. Germline V gene sequence: CDR1 ENHRY, CDR2 SYGVKD. V lost 5 bases, J lost 4 bases, and 4 bases stayed unmatched. DNA for the CDR3: TGTGCCATCAGTCGGGGGGGCCAGTACAATGAGCAGTTCTTC. Translated: CAISRGGQYNEQFF.